These 15 T cell receptor beta chains share one sample of origin, sequenced in a study of T cells in tumors after PD-1 blockade. Data came from immunoSEQ multiplex PCR; TCRdb stores just in-frame clones and leaves some out. The data show 4,500 to 6,500 clones, almost 70% seen once. The material sequenced was tumor tissue, taken before anti-PD-1 treatment. These receptors came from a human donor with basal cell carcinoma.

The V gene is TRBV5-1, the J gene TRBJ2-5; no clear D. The length of the CDR3 is 14 residues. V lost 0 bases and J lost 7, with 13 bases in between. Per the germline V gene, CDR1 is SGHRS and CDR2 is YFSETQ. The CDR3, as DNA: TGCGCCAGCAGCTTGGCCTCAACGGTTCGGACCCAGTACTTC. It is translated as CASSLASTVRTQYF.

This clone appeared a single time. The chain has TRBV20-1 and TRBJ2-7; 10 bases line up with TRBD2. Germline V CDR1 and CDR2: DFQATT, SNEGSKA (reference sequence). The trim removed 3 bases at V and 0 bases at J, leaving 8 bases unmatched. CDR3 length: 16 amino acids. CDR3 residues: CSASPSGGSSSYEQYF. CDR3 sequence (DNA): TGCAGTGCTAGTCCTAGCGGGGGCTCTAGCTCCTACGAGCAGTACTTC.

In this sample, this clone turned up a few times. This chain joins TRBV5-1 and TRBJ2-1; 11 bases fit TRBD2. Trimming removed 4 bases from V and 5 bases from J; junction bases left unmatched: 5. The CDR3 runs 15 residues. From germline, CDR1 is SGHRS and CDR2 YFSETQ. CDR3 coding DNA: TGCGCCAGCAGCATACTAGCGGGGGCCAACAATGAGCAGTTCTTC. This gives the protein CASSILAGANNEQFF.

The chain couples TRBV19 to TRBJ2-3; D is unresolved. CDR1 is LNHDA, CDR2 SQIVND, per germline (reference sequence). CDR3 length equals 11 residues. Deletions cut 4 bases from V and 7 bases from J, with 6 bases between. The CDR3 protein is CASSRRNTQYF. The CDR3 DNA is TGTGCCAGTAGTAGGAGAAATACGCAGTATTTT. The full variable domain, with the rest looked up from reference TRBV19 and TRBJ2-3, is DGGITQSPKYLFRKEGQNVTLSCEQNLNHDAMYWYRQDPGQGLRLIYYSQIVNDFQKGDIAEGYSVSREKKESFPLTVTSAQKNPTAFYLCASSRRNTQYFGPGTRLTVL.

The gene calls are TRBV2 and TRBJ1-1; no clear D gene. Per the germline V gene, CDR1 is SNHLY and CDR2 is FYNNEI. Trimming cost V 7 bases and J 4 bases, with 13 bases left between them. The CDR3 runs to 13 residues. The CDR3 sequence: CASTLRGSTEAFF. CDR3 DNA: TGTGCCAGCACCCTCCGGGGTTCCACTGAAGCTTTCTTT.

This sequence joins TRBV6-6 and TRBJ1-4, with D possibly being TRBD1 (5 bases). The CDR3 runs to 16 residues. Looked up from germline, CDR1 is MNHNY and CDR2 is SVGAGI (reference sequence). Trimming removed 5 bases from V and 2 bases from J, with 15 bases in between. CDR3 residues: CASSPTPGRTNEKLFF. The CDR3 DNA follows: TGTGCCAGCAGTCCGACACCGGGACGGACTAATGAAAAACTGTTTTTT.

This clone has just a few counts. This chain joins TRBV10-2 and TRBJ1-5; tentative D call: TRBD1 (5 bases). The CDR3 runs 14 residues. The V end was cut by 0 bases, the J end by 4 bases, with 7 bases between. The V gene's germline CDR1 is WSHSY and CDR2 SAAADI. For the CDR3, the DNA is TGCGCCAGCAGTGAGTCGGGGCTAAATCAGCCCCAGCATTTT. This sequence encodes CASSESGLNQPQHF.

The chain is built from TRBV6-1 and TRBJ1-1, with 8 bases aligning to TRBD1. CDR1 and CDR2 from the germline V gene are MNHNS and SASEGT. This CDR3 is built from 19 residues. With 3 bases clipped from V and 4 bases from J, the junction kept 19 bases outside the gene matches. In nucleotides, the CDR3 is TGTGCCAGCAGTGAGGTGTATTGGGGTACAGGGGGGCGGAGCACTGAAGCTTTCTTT. Its protein is CASSEVYWGTGGRSTEAFF.

On this clone: A read error may account for a junction end that differs from germline. The chain has TRBV5-6 and TRBJ2-6, with 7 bases identical to TRBD2. CDR3 length equals 14 residues. The germline CDR1 and CDR2 sequences are SGHDT and YYEEEE. The CDR3 loop is CAGSGASGANVLTF. The CDR3 DNA follows: TGTGCCGGCAGCGGGGCCTCTGGGGCCAACGTCCTGACTTTC.

This chain connects TRBV2 to TRBJ1-6; the D gene is possibly TRBD1 (6 bases). Per germline, CDR1 SNHLY and CDR2 FYNNEI. The CDR3 is 15 amino acids. Deletions cut 6 bases from V and 4 bases from J, with 13 bases between. The CDR3 nucleotides read TGTGCCAGCAGACCCGGACAGAATTATAATTCACCCCTCCACTTT. It is translated as CASRPGQNYNSPLHF. The whole variable domain, remainder taken from reference TRBV2 and TRBJ1-6, is EPEVTQTPSHQVTQMGQEVILRCVPISNHLYFYWYRQILGQKVEFLVSFYNNEISEKSEIFDDQFSVERPDGSNFTLKIRSTKLEDSAMYFCASRPGQNYNSPLHFGNGTRLTVT.

The V and J genes are TRBV6-5 and TRBJ1-3, with D perhaps matching TRBD1 (5 bases). From germline, CDR1 is MNHEY and CDR2 SVGAGI. The ends were cut back, 4 bases at V and 2 bases at J, with 12 bases in the middle. This CDR3 region has 15 residues. CDR3 coding DNA: TGTGCCAGCAGTTTAGGGGATCCGGCTGGAAACACCATATATTTT. It translates to CASSLGDPAGNTIYF.

This clone is classed as medium-sized. This CDR3 is also generated by other DNA sequences in the sample. V gene TRBV30 combines with J gene TRBJ1-1; D gene ambiguous. V was clipped by 0 bases and J by 6 bases, with 5 bases between them. Germline V CDR1 and CDR2: GTSNPN, SVGIG (reference sequence). CDR3 size: 11 residues. The CDR3 DNA reads as TGTGCCTGGAGTGTAAGATCTGAAGCTTTCTTT. Amino acid sequence: CAWSVRSEAFF.

This clone was seen just once. The chain employs TRBV6-5 and TRBJ1-3, with D uncertain. The V gene lost 0 bases and the J gene lost 0 bases, with 3 bases spanning the gap. This CDR3 spans 14 amino acids. Germline values: CDR1 MNHEY, CDR2 SVGAGI. DNA for the CDR3: TGTGCCAGCAGTTACTCTCCCTCTGGAAACACCATATATTTT. Translation: CASSYSPSGNTIYF.

This chain links TRBV27 with TRBJ2-7, with 7 bases aligning to TRBD1. Germline CDR1 is MNHEY and CDR2 is SMNVEV (reference sequence). V shed 2 bases, J shed 1 base, and the junction held 5 bases outside the gene matches. The CDR3 covers 15 residues. The CDR3 DNA sequence: TGTGCCAGCAGTTTAAAAGGGGACAGATCCTACGAGCAGTACTTC. Protein: CASSLKGDRSYEQYF.

V gene TRBV19 combines with J gene TRBJ2-1; 7 nucleotides align to TRBD1. The CDR3 runs to 14 residues. Germline loops: CDR1 LNHDA, CDR2 SQIVND (reference sequence). Trimming removed 3 bases from V and 6 bases from J; junction bases left unmatched: 5. The DNA of the CDR3 is TGTGCCAGTAGTATCGGGACAGCCTTCAATGAGCAGTTCTTC. Its translation is CASSIGTAFNEQFF.